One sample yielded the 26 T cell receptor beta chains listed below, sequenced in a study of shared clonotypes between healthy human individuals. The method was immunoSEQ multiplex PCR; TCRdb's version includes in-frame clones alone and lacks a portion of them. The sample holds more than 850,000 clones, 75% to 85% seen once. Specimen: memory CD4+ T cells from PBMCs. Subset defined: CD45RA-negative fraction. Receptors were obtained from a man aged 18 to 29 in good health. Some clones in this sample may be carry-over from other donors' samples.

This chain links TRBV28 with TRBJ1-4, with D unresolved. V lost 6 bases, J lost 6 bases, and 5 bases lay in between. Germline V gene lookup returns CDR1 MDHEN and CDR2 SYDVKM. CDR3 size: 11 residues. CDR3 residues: CASSSYEKLFF. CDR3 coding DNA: TGTGCCAGCAGCTCTTATGAAAAACTGTTTTTT.

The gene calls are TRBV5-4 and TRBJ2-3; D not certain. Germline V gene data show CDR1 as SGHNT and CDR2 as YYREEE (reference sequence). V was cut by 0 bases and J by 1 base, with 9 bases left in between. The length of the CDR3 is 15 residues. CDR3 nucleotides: TGTGCCAGCAGCTTGGAAGGCTGGGGCACAGATACGCAGTATTTT. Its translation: CASSLEGWGTDTQYF.

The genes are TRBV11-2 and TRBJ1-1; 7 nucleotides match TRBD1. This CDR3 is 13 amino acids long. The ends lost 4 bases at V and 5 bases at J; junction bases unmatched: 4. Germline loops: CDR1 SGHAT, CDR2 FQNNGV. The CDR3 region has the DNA TGTGCCAGCAGCTCTACAGGGGTGACTGAAGCTTTCTTT. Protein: CASSSTGVTEAFF. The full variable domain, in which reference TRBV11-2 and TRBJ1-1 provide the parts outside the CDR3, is EAGVAQSPRYKIIEKRQSVAFWCNPISGHATLYWYQQILGQGPKLLIQFQNNGVVDDSQLPKDRFSAERLKGVDSTLKIQPAKLEDSAVYLCASSSTGVTEAFFGQGTRLTVV.

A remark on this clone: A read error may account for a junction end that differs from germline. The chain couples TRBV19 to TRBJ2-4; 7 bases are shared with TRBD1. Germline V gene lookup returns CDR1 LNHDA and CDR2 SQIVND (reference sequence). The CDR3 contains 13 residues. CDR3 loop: CASSLDRVQKTHF. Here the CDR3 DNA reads TGTGCCAGTAGTCTCGACAGGGTGCAAAAGACGCACTTC.

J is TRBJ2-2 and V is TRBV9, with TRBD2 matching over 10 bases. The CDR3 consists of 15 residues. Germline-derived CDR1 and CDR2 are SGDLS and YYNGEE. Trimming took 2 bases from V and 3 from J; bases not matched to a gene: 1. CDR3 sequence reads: CASSVLAGDTGELFF. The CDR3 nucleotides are TGTGCCAGCAGCGTTCTAGCGGGAGACACCGGGGAGCTGTTTTTT.

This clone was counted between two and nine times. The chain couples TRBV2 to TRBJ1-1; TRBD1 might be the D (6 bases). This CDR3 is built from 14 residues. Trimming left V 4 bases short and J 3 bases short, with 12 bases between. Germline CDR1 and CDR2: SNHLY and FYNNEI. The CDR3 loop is CASSVGNRDTEAFF. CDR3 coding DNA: TGTGCCAGCAGTGTGGGTAACAGGGACACTGAAGCTTTCTTT.

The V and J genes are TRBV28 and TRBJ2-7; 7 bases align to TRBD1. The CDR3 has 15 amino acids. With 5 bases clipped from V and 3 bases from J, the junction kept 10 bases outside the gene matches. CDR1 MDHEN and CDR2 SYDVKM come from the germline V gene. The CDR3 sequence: CASSRNNRGVYEQYF. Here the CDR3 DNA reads TGTGCCAGCAGTCGAAACAACAGGGGTGTCTACGAGCAGTACTTC.

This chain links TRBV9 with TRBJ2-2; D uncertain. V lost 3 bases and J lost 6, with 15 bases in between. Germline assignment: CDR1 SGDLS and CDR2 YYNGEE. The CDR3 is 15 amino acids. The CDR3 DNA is TGTGCCAGCAGCGCCCGACATGGGCCCTCCGGGGAGCTGTTTTTT. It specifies CASSARHGPSGELFF.

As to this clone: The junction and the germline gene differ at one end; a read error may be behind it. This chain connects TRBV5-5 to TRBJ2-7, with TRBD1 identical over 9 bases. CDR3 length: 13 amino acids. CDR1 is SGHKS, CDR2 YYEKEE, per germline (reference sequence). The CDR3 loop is CASSVRDRANERF. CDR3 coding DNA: TGTGCCAGCAGCGTACGGGACAGGGCGAACGAGAGATTC.

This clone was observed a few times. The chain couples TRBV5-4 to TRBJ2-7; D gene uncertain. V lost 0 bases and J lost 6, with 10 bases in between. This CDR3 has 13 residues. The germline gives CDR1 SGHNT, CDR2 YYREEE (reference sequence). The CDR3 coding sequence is TGTGCCAGCAGCTTGGAGGCTGAGGCCGAGCAGTACTTC. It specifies CASSLEAEAEQYF.

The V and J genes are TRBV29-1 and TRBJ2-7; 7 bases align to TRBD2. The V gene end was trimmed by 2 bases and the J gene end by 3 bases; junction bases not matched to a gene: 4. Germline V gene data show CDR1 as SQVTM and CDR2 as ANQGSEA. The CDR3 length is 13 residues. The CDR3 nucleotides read TGCAGCGTTGAAAGCGGGACTCACTACGAGCAGTACTTC. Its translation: CSVESGTHYEQYF.

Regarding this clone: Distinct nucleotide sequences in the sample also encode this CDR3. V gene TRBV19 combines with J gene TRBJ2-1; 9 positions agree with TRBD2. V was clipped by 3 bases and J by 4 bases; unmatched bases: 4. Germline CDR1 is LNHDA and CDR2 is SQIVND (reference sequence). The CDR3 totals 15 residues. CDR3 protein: CASSIGLARYNEQFF. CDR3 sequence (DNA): TGTGCCAGTAGTATCGGACTAGCGCGATACAATGAGCAGTTCTTC.

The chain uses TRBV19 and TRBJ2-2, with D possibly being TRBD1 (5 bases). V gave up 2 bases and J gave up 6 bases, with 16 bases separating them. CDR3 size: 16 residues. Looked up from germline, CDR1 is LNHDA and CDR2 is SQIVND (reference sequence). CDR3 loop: CASSIIQGRMAGELFF. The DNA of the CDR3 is TGTGCCAGTAGTATAATCCAGGGTCGAATGGCCGGGGAGCTGTTTTTT.

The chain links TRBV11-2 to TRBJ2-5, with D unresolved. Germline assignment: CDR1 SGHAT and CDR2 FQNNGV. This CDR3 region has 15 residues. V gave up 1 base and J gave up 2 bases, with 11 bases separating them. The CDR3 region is CASSLGRLEQETQYF. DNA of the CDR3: TGTGCCAGCAGCTTAGGAAGGCTAGAGCAAGAGACCCAGTACTTC.

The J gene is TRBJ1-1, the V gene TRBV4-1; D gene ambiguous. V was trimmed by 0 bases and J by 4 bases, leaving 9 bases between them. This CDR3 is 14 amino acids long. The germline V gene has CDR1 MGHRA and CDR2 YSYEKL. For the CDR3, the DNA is TGCGCCAGCAGCCAAGACAGCCAATCCACTGAAGCTTTCTTT. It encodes CASSQDSQSTEAFF.

CDR3 bases: TGTGCCAGCAGTTCGCTGGAGACCCAGTACTTC. Amino acids: CASSSLETQYF. The V gene is TRBV6-4, the J gene TRBJ2-5, with D uncertain. Trimming left V 5 bases short and J 5 bases short, with 6 bases between. The CDR3 extends over 11 amino acids. Germline CDR1 reads MRHNA; CDR2 reads SNTAGT.

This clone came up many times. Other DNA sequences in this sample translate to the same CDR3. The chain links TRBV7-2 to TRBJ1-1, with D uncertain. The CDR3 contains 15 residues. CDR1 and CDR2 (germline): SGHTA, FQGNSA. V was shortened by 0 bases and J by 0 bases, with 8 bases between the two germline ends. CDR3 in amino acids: CASSLAGGLNTEAFF. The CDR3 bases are TGTGCCAGCAGCTTAGCCGGAGGCCTGAACACTGAAGCTTTCTTT.

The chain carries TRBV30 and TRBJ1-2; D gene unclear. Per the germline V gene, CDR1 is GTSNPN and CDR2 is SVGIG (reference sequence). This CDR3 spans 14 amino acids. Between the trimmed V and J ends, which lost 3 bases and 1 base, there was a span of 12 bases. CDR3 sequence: CAWRASRYNYGYTF. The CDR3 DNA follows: TGTGCCTGGAGAGCCTCCCGTTATAACTATGGCTACACCTTC.

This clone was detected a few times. CDR3 DNA sequence: TGTGCCAGCAAAGGTCGTAGGGATCGGGCAGATACGCAGTATTTT. Protein: CASKGRRDRADTQYF. V is TRBV25-1 and J is TRBJ2-3; D is unclear. The CDR3 totals 15 residues. Per germline, CDR1 MGHDK and CDR2 SYGVNS. V was shortened by 7 bases and J by 4 bases, with 18 bases between the two germline ends.

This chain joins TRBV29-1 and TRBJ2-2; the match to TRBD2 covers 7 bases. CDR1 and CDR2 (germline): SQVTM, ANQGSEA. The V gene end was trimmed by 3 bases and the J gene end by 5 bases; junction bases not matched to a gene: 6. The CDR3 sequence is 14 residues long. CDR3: CSVDGGGPTGELFF. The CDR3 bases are TGCAGCGTTGACGGGGGAGGGCCAACCGGGGAGCTGTTTTTT.

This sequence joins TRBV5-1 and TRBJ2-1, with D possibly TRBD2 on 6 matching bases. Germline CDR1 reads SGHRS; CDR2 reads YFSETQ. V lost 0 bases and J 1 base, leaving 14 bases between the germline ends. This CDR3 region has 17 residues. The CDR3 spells CASSLGPQAGSYNEQFF. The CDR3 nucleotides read TGCGCCAGCAGCTTGGGCCCCCAGGCGGGATCCTACAATGAGCAGTTCTTC.

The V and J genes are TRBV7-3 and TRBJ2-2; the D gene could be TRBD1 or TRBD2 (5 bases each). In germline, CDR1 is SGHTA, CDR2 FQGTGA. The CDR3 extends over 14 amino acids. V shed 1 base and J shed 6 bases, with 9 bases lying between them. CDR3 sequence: CASSLNGASGELFF. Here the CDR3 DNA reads TGTGCCAGCAGCTTAAACGGGGCCTCCGGGGAGCTGTTTTTT.

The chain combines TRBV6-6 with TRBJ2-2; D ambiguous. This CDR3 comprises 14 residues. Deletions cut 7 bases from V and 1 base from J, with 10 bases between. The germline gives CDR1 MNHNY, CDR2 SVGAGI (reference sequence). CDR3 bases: TGTGCCAGCAACAAAGACGGGAACACCGGGGAGCTGTTTTTT. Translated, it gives CASNKDGNTGELFF.

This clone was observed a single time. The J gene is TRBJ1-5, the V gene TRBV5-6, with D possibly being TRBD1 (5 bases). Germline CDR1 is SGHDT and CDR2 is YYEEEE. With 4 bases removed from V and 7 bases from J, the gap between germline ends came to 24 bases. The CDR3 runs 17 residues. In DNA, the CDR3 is TGTGCCAGCAGCCAAACCGGTCGAGGGACGGGGCAACAGCCCCAGCATTTT. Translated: CASSQTGRGTGQQPQHF.

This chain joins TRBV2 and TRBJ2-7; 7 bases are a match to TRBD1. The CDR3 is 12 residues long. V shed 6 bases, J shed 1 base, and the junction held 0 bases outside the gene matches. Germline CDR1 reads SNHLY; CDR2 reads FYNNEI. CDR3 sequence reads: CASRGQSYEQYF. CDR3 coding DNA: TGTGCCAGCAGGGGACAGTCCTACGAGCAGTACTTC.

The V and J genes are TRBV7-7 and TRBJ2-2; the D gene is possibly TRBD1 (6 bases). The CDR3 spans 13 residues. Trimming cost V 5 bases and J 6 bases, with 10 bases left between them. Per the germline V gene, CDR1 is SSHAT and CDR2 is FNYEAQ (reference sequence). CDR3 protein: CASSLSGAGELFF. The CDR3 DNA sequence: TGTGCCAGCAGCCTTTCAGGGGCCGGGGAGCTGTTTTTT.